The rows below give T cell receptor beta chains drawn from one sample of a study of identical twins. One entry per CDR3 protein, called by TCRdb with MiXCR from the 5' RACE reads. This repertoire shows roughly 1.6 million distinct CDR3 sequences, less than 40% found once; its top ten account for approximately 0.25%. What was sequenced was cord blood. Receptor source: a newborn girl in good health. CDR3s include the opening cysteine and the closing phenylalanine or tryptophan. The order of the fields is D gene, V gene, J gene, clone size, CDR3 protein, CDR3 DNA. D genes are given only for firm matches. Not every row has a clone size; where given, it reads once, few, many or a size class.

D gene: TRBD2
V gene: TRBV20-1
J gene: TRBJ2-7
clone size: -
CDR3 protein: CSARDGSGTTYEQYF
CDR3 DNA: TGCAGTGCTAGAGATGGTAGCGGGACCACCTACGAGCAGTACTTC

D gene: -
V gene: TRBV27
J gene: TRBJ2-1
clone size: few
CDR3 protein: CASSSAGANEQFF
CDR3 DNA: TGTGCCAGCAGTTCGGCGGGGGCGAATGAGCAGTTCTTC

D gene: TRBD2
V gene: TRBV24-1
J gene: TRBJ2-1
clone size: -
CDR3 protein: CATSDPGTRRDEQFF
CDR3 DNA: TGTGCCACCAGTGATCCCGGGACTAGGAGGGATGAGCAGTTCTTC

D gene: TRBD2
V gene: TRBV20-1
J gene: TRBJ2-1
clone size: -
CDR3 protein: CSARSLRGTSGYNEQFF
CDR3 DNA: TGCAGTGCTAGATCACTTAGGGGGACTAGCGGCTACAATGAGCAGTTCTTC

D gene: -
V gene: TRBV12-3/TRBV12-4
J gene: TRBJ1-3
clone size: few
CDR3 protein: CASSTGRNTIYF
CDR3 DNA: TGTGCCAGCAGTACAGGGAGGAACACCATATATTTT

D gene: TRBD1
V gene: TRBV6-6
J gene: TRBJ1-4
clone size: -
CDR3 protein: CASSSIGTGGEKLFF
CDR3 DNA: TGTGCCAGCAGTTCGATCGGGACAGGGGGTGAAAAACTGTTTTTT

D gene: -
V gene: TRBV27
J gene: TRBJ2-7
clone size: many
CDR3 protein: CASSLRAYAASYEQYF
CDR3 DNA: TGTGCCAGCAGTTTACGCGCTTACGCAGCGTCCTACGAGCAGTACTTC

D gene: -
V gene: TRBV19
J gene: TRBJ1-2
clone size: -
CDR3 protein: CASTTGYYGYTF
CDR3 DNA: TGTGCCAGTACCACAGGGTATTATGGCTACACCTTC

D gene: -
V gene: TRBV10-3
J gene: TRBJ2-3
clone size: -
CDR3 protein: CAISDSPLNTDTQYF
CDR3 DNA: TGTGCCATCAGTGATAGTCCCCTGAACACAGATACGCAGTATTTT

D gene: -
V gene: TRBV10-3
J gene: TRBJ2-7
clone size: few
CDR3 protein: CAISESRISYEQYF
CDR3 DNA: TGTGCCATCAGTGAGTCTAGGATCTCCTACGAGCAGTACTTC

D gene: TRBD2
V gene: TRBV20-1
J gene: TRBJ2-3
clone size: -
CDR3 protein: CSASLWASGTSTDTQYF
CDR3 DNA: TGCAGTGCTAGTTTATGGGCTAGCGGAACTAGCACAGATACGCAGTATTTT

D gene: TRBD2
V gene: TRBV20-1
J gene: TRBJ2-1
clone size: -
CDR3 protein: CSASSGLAGIWEQFF
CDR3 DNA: TGCAGTGCTAGTTCTGGGCTAGCGGGAATTTGGGAGCAGTTCTTC

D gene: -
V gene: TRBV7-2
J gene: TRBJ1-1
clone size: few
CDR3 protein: CASSLSLSMNTEAFF
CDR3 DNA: TGTGCCAGCAGCTTATCGCTCAGCATGAACACTGAAGCTTTCTTT

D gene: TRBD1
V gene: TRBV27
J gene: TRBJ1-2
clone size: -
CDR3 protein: CASSRTPGQGKGGYTF
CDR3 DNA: TGTGCCAGCAGTCGAACTCCGGGACAGGGGAAGGGTGGCTACACCTTC

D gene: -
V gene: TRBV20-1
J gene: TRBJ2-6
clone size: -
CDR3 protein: CSADQGFSGANVLTF
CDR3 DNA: TGCAGTGCCGACCAGGGGTTTTCAGGGGCCAACGTCCTGACTTTC

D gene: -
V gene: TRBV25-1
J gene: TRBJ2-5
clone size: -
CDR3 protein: CASSEGHQETQYF
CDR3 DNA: TGTGCCAGCAGTGAGGGACACCAAGAGACCCAGTACTTC

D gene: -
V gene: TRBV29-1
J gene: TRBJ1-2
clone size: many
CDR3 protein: CSVAPGPRGNYGYTF
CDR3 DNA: TGCAGCGTTGCGCCAGGGCCACGGGGTAACTATGGCTACACCTTC

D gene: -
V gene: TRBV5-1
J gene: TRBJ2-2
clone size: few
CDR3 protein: CASTPMTGHVPGELFF
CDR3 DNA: TGCGCCAGCACCCCAATGACTGGTCATGTTCCCGGGGAGCTGTTTTTT

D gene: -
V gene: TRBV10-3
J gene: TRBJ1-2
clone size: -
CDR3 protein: CAISGADGYGYTF
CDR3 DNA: TGTGCCATCAGTGGGGCCGACGGCTATGGCTACACCTTC

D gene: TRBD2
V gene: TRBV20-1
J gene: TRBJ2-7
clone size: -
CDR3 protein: CSARWTSSYNEQYF
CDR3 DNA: TGCAGTGCTAGGTGGACTAGCTCCTACAATGAGCAGTACTTC

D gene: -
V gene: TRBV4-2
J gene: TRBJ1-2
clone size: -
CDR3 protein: CASSQEVSGYTF
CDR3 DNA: TGTGCCAGCAGCCAAGAGGTATCAGGCTACACCTTC

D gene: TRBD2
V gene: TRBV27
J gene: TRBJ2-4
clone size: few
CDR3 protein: CASGRLAGVAKNIQYF
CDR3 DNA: TGTGCCAGCGGCAGACTAGCGGGGGTAGCCAAAAACATTCAGTACTTC

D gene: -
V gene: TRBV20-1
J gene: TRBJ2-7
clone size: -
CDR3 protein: CSARELDLHYEQYF
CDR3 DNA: TGCAGTGCTAGAGAGTTGGACTTACACTACGAGCAGTACTTC

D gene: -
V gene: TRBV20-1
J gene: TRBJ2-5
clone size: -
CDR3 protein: CSALLDRSQETQYF
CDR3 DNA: TGCAGTGCCCTCCTTGACAGGTCCCAAGAGACCCAGTACTTC

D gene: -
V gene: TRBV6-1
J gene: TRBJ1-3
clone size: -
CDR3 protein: CASSESQGDWFLSGNTIYF
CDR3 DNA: TGTGCCAGCAGTGAATCCCAAGGAGACTGGTTTTTATCCGGAAACACCATATATTTT

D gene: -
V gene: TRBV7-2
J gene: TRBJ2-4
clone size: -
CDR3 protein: CASNLTILGSRSKNIQYF
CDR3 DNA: TGTGCCAGCAACTTAACAATACTGGGGTCCAGGTCCAAAAACATTCAGTACTTC

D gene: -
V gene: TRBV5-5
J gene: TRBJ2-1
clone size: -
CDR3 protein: CASSLDASGPQFF
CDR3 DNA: TGTGCCAGCAGCTTGGACGCGTCGGGTCCGCAGTTCTTC

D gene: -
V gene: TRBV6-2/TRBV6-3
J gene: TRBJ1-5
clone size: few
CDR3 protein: CASSTPASNQPQHF
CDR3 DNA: TGTGCCAGCAGTACGCCGGCGAGCAATCAGCCCCAGCATTTT

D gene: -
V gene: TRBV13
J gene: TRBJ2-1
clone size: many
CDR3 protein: CASSILYNEQFF
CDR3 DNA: TGTGCCAGCAGCATCCTGTACAATGAGCAGTTCTTC